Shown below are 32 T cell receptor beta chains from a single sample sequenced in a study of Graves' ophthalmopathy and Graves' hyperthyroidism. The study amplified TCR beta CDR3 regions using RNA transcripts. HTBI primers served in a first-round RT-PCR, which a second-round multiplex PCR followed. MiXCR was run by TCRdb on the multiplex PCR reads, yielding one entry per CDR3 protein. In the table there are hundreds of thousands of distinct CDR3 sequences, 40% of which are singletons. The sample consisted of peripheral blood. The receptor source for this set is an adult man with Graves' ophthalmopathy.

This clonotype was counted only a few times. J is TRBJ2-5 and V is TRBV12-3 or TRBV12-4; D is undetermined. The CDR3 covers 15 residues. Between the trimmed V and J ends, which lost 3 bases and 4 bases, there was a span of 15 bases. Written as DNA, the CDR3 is TGTGCCAGCAGTTTTAGTCAGCTTGACGGAGAGACCCAGTACTTC. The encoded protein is CASSFSQLDGETQYF.

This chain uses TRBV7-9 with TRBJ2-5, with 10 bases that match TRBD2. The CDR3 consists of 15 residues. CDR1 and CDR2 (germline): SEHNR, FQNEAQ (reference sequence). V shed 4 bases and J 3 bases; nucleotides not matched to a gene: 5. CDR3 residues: CASSSGLAEEETQYF. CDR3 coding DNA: TGTGCCAGCAGCTCTGGACTAGCGGAGGAAGAGACCCAGTACTTC. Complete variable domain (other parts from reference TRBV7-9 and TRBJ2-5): DTGVSQNPRHKITKRGQNVTFRCDPISEHNRLYWYRQTLGQGPEFLTYFQNEAQLEKSRLLSDRFSAERPKGSFSTLEIQRTEQGDSAMYLCASSSGLAEEETQYFGPGTRLLVL.

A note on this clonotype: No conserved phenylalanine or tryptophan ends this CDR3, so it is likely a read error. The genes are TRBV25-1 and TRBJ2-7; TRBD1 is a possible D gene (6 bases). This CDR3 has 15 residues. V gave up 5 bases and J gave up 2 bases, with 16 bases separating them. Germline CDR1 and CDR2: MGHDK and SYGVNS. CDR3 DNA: TGTGCCAGCAGTTCAGCTCAGGGGACCACCTACGAGCAGTACCTC. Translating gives CASSSAQGTTYEQYL.

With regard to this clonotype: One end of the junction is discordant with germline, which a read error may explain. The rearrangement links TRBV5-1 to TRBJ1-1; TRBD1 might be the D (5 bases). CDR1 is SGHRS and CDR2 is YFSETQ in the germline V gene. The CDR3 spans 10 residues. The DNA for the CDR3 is TGCGCCAGCACCCCGCAGGGACGTAGCTTT. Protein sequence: CASTPQGRSF. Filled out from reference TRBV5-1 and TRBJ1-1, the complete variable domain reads KAGVTQTPRYLIKTRGQQVTLSCSPISGHRSVSWYQQTPGQGLQFLFEYFSETQRNKGNFPGRFSGRQFSNSRSEMNVSTLELGDSALYLCASTPQGRSFGQGTRLTVV.

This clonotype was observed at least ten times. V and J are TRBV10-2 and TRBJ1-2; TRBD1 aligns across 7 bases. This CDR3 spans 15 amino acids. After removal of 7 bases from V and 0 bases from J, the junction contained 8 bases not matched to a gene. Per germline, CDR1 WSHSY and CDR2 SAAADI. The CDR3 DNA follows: TGCGCCAGCACCCCGGGACAGAAAGCTAACTATGGCTACACCTTC. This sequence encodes CASTPGQKANYGYTF.

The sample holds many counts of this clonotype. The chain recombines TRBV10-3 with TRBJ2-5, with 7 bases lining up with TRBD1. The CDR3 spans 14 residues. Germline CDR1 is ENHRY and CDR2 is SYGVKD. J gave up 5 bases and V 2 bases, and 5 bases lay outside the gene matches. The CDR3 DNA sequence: TGTGCCATCAGTGAGGACAGGGTCGGCGAGACCCAGTACTTC. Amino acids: CAISEDRVGETQYF.

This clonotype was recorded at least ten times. CDR3 protein: CSVLAGTGELFF. As DNA, the CDR3 is TGCAGCGTCCTAGCGGGCACCGGGGAGCTGTTTTTT. This chain joins TRBV29-1 and TRBJ2-2; 8 bases are shared with TRBD2. This CDR3 contains 12 residues. Germline CDR1 reads SQVTM; CDR2 reads ANQGSEA. Trimming cost V 6 bases and J 4 bases; bases outside gene matches: 1.

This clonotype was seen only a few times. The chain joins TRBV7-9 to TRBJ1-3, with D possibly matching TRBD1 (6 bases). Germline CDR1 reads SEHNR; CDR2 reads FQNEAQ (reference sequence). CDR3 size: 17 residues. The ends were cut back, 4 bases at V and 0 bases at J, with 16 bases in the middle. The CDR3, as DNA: TGTGCCAGCAGCTCGGACAGTCTTTTCCTCTCTGGAAACACCATATATTTT. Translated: CASSSDSLFLSGNTIYF. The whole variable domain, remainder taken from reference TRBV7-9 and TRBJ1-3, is DTGVSQNPRHKITKRGQNVTFRCDPISEHNRLYWYRQTLGQGPEFLTYFQNEAQLEKSRLLSDRFSAERPKGSFSTLEIQRTEQGDSAMYLCASSSDSLFLSGNTIYFGEGSWLTVV.

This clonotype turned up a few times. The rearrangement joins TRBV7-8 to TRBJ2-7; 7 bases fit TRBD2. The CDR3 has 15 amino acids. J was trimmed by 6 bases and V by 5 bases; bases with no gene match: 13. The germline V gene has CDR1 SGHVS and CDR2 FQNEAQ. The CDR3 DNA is TGTGCCAGCAGCCCCGAGGGGAGGGTTGTGGGCGAGCAGTACTTC. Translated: CASSPEGRVVGEQYF.

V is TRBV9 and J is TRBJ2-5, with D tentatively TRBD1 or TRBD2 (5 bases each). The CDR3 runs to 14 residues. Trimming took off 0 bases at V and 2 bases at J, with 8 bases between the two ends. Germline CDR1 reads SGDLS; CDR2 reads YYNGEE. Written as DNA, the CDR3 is TGTGCCAGCAGCGTAGGGGGGACGCAAGAGACCCAGTACTTC. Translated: CASSVGGTQETQYF.

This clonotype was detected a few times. The CDR3, as DNA: TGTGCCAGCAGTGATAGTGCCGGGGACAGAGGGTTAACACCCCTCCACTTT. Encoded protein: CASSDSAGDRGLTPLHF. V gene TRBV25-1 combines with J gene TRBJ1-6; TRBD1 aligns across 7 bases. This CDR3 region has 17 residues. V dropped 3 bases and J dropped 11; count of bases not matched to a gene: 16. Germline V gives CDR1 MGHDK, CDR2 SYGVNS.

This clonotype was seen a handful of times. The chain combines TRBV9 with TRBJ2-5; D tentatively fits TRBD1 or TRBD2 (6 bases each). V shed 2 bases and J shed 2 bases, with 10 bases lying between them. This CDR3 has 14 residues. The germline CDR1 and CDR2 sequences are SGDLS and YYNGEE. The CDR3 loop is CASSVRGVQETQYF. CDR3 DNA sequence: TGTGCCAGCAGCGTGAGGGGGGTACAAGAGACCCAGTACTTC.

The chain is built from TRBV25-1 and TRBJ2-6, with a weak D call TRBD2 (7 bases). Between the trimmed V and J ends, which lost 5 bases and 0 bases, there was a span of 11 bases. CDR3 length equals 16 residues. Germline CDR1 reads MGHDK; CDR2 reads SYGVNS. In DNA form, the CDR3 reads TGTGCCAGCAGTTTGGGGGGGCCCTCTGGGGCCAACGTCCTGACTTTC. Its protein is CASSLGGPSGANVLTF.

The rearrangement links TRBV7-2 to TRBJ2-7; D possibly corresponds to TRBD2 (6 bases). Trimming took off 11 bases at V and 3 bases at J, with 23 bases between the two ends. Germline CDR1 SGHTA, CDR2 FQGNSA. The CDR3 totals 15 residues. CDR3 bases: TGTGCCTGGAGTCCGTTCGCGGCCGGGAGCTACGAGCAGTACTTC. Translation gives CAWSPFAAGSYEQYF.

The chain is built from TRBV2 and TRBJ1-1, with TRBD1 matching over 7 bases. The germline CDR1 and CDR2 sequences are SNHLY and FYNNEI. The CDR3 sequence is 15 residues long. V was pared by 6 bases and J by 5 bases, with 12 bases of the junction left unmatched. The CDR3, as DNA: TGTGCCAGCAGAGAGACAACAGGGGTTGAGACTGAAGCTTTCTTT. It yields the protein CASRETTGVETEAFF.

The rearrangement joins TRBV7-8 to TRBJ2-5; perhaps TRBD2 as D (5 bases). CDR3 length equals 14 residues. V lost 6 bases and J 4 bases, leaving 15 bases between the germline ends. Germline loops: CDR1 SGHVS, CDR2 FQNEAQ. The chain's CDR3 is CASSASSGGETQYF. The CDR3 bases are TGTGCCAGCAGTGCTAGCAGCGGAGGAGAGACCCAGTACTTC.

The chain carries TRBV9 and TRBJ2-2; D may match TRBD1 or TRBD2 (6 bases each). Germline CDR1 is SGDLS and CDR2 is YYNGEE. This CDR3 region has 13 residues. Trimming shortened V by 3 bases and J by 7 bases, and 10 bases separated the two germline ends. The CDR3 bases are TGTGCCAGCAGCGGTAGGGGGGTCGGGGAGCTGTTTTTT. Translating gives CASSGRGVGELFF.

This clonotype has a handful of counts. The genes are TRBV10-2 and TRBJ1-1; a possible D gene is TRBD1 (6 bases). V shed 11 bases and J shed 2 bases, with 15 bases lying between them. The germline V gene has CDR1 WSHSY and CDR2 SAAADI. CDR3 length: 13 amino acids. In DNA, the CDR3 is TGCGCCGGGGGGGACACAGATAACACTGAAGCTTTCTTT. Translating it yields CAGGDTDNTEAFF.

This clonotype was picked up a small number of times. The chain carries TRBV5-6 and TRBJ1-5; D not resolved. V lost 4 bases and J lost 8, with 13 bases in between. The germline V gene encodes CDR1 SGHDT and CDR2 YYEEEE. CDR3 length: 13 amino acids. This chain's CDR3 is CASSTGPYKPQHF. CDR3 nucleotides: TGTGCCAGCAGCACGGGCCCGTATAAGCCCCAGCATTTT.

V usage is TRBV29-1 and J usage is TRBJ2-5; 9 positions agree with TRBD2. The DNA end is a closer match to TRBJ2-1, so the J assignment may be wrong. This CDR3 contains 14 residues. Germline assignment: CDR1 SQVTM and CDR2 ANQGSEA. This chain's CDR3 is CSVAGGRAGDEQFF. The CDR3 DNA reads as TGCAGCGTTGCTGGCGGGAGGGCCGGGGATGAGCAGTTCTTC.

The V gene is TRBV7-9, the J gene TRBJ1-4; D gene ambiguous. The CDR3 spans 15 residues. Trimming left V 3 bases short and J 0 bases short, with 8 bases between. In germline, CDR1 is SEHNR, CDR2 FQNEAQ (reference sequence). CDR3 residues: CASSLPLATNEKLFF. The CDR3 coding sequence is TGTGCCAGCAGCTTGCCTCTTGCAACTAATGAAAAACTGTTTTTT.

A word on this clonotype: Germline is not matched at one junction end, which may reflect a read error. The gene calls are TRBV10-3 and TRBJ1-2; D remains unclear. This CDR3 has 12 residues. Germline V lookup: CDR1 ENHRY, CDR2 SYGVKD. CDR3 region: CATSGQVDDYTF. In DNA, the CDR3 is TGTGCCACCAGTGGGCAGGTAGATGACTACACCTTC.

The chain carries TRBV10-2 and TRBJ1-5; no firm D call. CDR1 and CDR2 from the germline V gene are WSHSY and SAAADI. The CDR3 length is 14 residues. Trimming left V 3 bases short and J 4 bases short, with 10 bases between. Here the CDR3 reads CASSEGGQNQPQHF. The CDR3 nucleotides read TGCGCCAGCAGTGAAGGAGGGCAAAATCAGCCCCAGCATTTT.

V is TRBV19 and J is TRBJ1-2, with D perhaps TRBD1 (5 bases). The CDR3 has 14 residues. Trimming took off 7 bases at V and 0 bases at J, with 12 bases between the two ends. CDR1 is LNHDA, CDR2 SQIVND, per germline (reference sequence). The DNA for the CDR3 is TGTGCCAGTACCCGGGGCGATACTAACTATGGCTACACCTTC. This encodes CASTRGDTNYGYTF. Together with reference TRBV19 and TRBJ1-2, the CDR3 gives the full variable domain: DGGITQSPKYLFRKEGQNVTLSCEQNLNHDAMYWYRQDPGQGLRLIYYSQIVNDFQKGDIAEGYSVSREKKESFPLTVTSAQKNPTAFYLCASTRGDTNYGYTFGSGTRLTVV.

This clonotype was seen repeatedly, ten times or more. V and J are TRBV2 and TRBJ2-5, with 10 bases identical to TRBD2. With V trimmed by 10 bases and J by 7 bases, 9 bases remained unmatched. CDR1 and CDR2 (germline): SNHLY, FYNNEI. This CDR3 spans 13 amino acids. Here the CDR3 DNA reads TGTGCCACTACTAGCGGGAAACTTGGGACCCAGTACTTC. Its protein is CATTSGKLGTQYF.

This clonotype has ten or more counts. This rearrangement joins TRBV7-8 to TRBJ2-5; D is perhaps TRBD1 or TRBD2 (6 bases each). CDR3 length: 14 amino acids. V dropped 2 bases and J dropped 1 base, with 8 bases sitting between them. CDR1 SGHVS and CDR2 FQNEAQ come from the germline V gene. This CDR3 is CASSLWGAQETQYF. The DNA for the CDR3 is TGTGCCAGCAGCTTATGGGGGGCCCAAGAGACCCAGTACTTC.

Here the CDR3 reads CSVERGTQGNEQFF. In DNA, the CDR3 is TGCAGCGTTGAACGGGGCACTCAGGGCAATGAGCAGTTCTTC. The chain employs TRBV29-1 and TRBJ2-1; either TRBD1 or TRBD2 may fit D (5 bases each). V shed 2 bases and J shed 6 bases, with 14 bases lying between them. Germline V gives CDR1 SQVTM, CDR2 ANQGSEA. CDR3 length: 14 amino acids.

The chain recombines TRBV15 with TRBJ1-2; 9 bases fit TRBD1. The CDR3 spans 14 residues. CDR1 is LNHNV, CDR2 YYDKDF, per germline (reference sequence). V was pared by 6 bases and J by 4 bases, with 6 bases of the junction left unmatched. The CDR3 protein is CATRDRGTAYGYTF. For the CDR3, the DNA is TGTGCCACCAGAGACAGGGGGACAGCCTATGGCTACACCTTC.

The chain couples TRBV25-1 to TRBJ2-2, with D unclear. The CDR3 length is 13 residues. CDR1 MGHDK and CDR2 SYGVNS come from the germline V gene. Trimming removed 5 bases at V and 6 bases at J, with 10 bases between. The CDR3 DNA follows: TGTGCCAGCAGTTATCAGGCCGCCGGGGAGCTGTTTTTT. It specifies CASSYQAAGELFF.

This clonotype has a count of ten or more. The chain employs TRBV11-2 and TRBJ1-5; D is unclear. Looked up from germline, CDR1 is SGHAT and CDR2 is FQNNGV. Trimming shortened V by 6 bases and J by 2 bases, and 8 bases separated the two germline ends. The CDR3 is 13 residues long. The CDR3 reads CASSPRGNQPQHF. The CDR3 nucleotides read TGTGCCAGCAGTCCTCGGGGCAATCAGCCCCAGCATTTT.

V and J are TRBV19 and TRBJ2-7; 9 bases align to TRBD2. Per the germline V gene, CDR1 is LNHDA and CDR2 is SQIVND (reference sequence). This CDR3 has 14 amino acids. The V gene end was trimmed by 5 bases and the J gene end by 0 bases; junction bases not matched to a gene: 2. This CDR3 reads CASSVSGGSYEQYF. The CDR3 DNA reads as TGTGCCAGTAGTGTTAGCGGGGGCTCCTACGAGCAGTACTTC.

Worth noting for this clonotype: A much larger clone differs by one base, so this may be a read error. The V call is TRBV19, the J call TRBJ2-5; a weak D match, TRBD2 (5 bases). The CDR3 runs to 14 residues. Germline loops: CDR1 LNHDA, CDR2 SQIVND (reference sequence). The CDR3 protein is CVSSASGKRETQYF. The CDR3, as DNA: TGTGTCAGTAGTGCAAGCGGAAAACGAGAGACCCAGTACTTC.